Listed here are 20 T cell receptor beta chains from one sample, sequenced in a study of OX40 agonist ivuxolimab in advanced cancers. The method was immunoSEQ multiplex PCR; TCRdb's version includes in-frame clones alone and lacks a portion of them. The sample includes tens of thousands of clones, 80% to 90% seen only once; the top ten take roughly a tenth. Specimen: CD4+ or CD8+ T cells sorted from blood, collected in a trial of the OX40 agonist ivuxolimab. Receptors originate from an adult with an advanced solid tumor such as melanoma, head and neck, liver or kidney cancer.

This clone was seen a handful of times. The chain joins TRBV5-6 to TRBJ1-1; tentative D call: TRBD1 (5 bases). The CDR3 runs 14 residues. CDR1 and CDR2 (germline): SGHDT, YYEEEE. The germline V and J ends were trimmed by 4 bases and 0 bases, with 10 bases remaining between them. The CDR3, as DNA: TGTGCCAGCAGCCGGACACCAATGAACACTGAAGCTTTCTTT. Amino acids: CASSRTPMNTEAFF.

This clone was observed a single time. V and J are TRBV9 and TRBJ2-3; D remains unclear. V was pared by 0 bases and J by 4 bases, with 6 bases between. Germline-derived CDR1 and CDR2 are SGDLS and YYNGEE. This CDR3 region has 13 residues. In nucleotides, the CDR3 is TGTGCCAGCAGCGTAGGCGATCCAGATACGCAGTATTTT. It encodes CASSVGDPDTQYF.

This chain joins TRBV19 and TRBJ2-3; no definite D call. This CDR3 contains 11 residues. Trimming stripped 7 bases from V and 6 bases from J, with 8 bases between. Germline-derived CDR1 and CDR2 are LNHDA and SQIVND (reference sequence). This CDR3 is CASIGGDTQYF. CDR3 in DNA: TGTGCCAGTATCGGTGGGGATACGCAGTATTTT.

The chain recombines TRBV5-5 with TRBJ2-6; D is ambiguous. The CDR3 runs to 15 residues. Germline CDR1 is SGHKS and CDR2 is YYEKEE (reference sequence). V was shortened by 0 bases and J by 2 bases, with 6 bases between the two germline ends. In DNA, the CDR3 is TGTGCCAGCAGCTTGGGGGTAACTGGGGCCAACGTCCTGACTTTC. Amino acid sequence: CASSLGVTGANVLTF.

The chain joins TRBV28 to TRBJ1-6; D is perhaps TRBD1 (5 bases). Trimming left V 2 bases short and J 0 bases short, with 8 bases between. The CDR3 covers 16 residues. In germline, CDR1 is MDHEN, CDR2 SYDVKM. As DNA, the CDR3 is TGTGCCAGCAGTTTACCAGGGAACTCCTATAATTCACCCCTCCACTTT. Protein product: CASSLPGNSYNSPLHF.

V gene TRBV7-9 combines with J gene TRBJ2-2; D call uncertain. V lost 5 bases, J lost 5 bases, and 6 bases lay in between. Looked up from germline, CDR1 is SEHNR and CDR2 is FQNEAQ (reference sequence). The CDR3 sequence is 12 residues long. This chain's CDR3 is CASSGLTGELFF. CDR3 nucleotides: TGTGCCAGCAGCGGTTTGACCGGGGAGCTGTTTTTT.

The rearrangement joins TRBV19 to TRBJ2-6; D is undetermined. Germline-derived CDR1 and CDR2 are LNHDA and SQIVND (reference sequence). The CDR3 is 13 residues long. The germline V and J ends were trimmed by 9 bases and 0 bases, with 6 bases remaining between them. CDR3: CASQNSGANVLTF. The CDR3 coding sequence is TGTGCCAGCCAGAACTCTGGGGCCAACGTCCTGACTTTC.

This chain joins TRBV6-6 and TRBJ2-7, with 9 bases lining up with TRBD1. The V and J ends lost 11 bases and 5 bases, in that order; junction bases with no gene match: 7. This CDR3 region has 12 residues. The germline gives CDR1 MNHNY, CDR2 SVGAGI (reference sequence). The CDR3 is CAGSGQGDEQYF. The CDR3 bases are TGTGCCGGCTCGGGACAGGGCGACGAGCAGTACTTC.

The DNA of the CDR3 is TGTGCCAGCAGTTCCCAAATTAGCAATCAGCCCCAGCATTTT. Its translation is CASSSQISNQPQHF. This sequence joins TRBV27 and TRBJ1-5, with no clear D. This CDR3 comprises 14 residues. Deletions cut 4 bases from V and 0 bases from J, with 7 bases between. Germline V gene data show CDR1 as MNHEY and CDR2 as SMNVEV (reference sequence).

J is TRBJ2-1 and V is TRBV12-5; maybe TRBD2 (6 bases). The length of the CDR3 is 15 residues. The germline CDR1 and CDR2 sequences are LGHNT and FRNRAP. Trimming removed 2 bases at V and 6 bases at J, with 14 bases between. This CDR3 reads CASGLRDLPFNEQFF. The CDR3 nucleotides are TGTGCTAGTGGTTTGCGGGACTTACCCTTCAATGAGCAGTTCTTC. Full variable domain (remainder filled in from reference TRBV12-5 and TRBJ2-1): DARVTQTPRHKVTEMGQEVTMRCQPILGHNTVFWYRQTMMQGLELLAYFRNRAPLDDSGMPKDRFSAEMPDATLATLKIQPSEPRDSAVYFCASGLRDLPFNEQFFGPGTRLTVL.

The chain carries TRBV30 and TRBJ2-1; D is undetermined. The CDR3 runs 12 residues. CDR1 and CDR2 from the germline V gene are GTSNPN and SVGIG (reference sequence). V was clipped by 0 bases and J by 9 bases, with 9 bases between them. This CDR3 is CAWSVKDGEQFF. Written as DNA, the CDR3 is TGTGCCTGGAGTGTAAAAGACGGTGAGCAGTTCTTC.

The V call is TRBV9, the J call TRBJ2-2; maybe TRBD1 (5 bases). Germline CDR1 and CDR2: SGDLS and YYNGEE. The CDR3 loop spans 15 amino acids. Between the trimmed V and J ends, which lost 3 bases and 4 bases, there was a span of 13 bases. CDR3 loop: CASSAQGRGTGELFF. Here the CDR3 DNA reads TGTGCCAGCAGCGCTCAGGGTCGTGGCACCGGGGAGCTGTTTTTT. The entire variable domain, with the rest obtained from reference TRBV9 and TRBJ2-2, is as follows: DSGVTQTPKHLITATGQRVTLRCSPRSGDLSVYWYQQSLDQGLQFLIQYYNGEERAKGNILERFSAQQFPDLHSELNLSSLELGDSALYFCASSAQGRGTGELFFGEGSRLTVL.

This clone has a handful of counts. The rearrangement joins TRBV29-1 to TRBJ1-1; 8 bases align to TRBD1. The V and J ends lost 4 bases and 1 base, in that order; junction bases with no gene match: 2. Germline V lookup: CDR1 SQVTM, CDR2 ANQGSEA. CDR3 size: 13 residues. The chain's CDR3 is CSVATGGNTEAFF. The DNA for the CDR3 is TGCAGCGTTGCAACAGGGGGGAACACTGAAGCTTTCTTT.

This clone is a singleton in its sample. The V gene is TRBV6-1, the J gene TRBJ2-7; 9 bases align to TRBD1. Germline lookup yields CDR1 MNHNS and CDR2 SASEGT. The CDR3 runs 15 residues. V dropped 8 bases and J dropped 4; count of bases not matched to a gene: 12. This CDR3 is CASRFGTGPQYEQYF. The DNA for the CDR3 is TGTGCCAGCCGGTTCGGGACAGGGCCACAGTACGAGCAGTACTTC.

This clone was counted a few times. The chain carries TRBV6-1 and TRBJ1-6, with D tentatively TRBD1 (5 bases). This CDR3 spans 15 amino acids. Germline V gives CDR1 MNHNS, CDR2 SASEGT. V dropped 3 bases and J dropped 3 bases, with 9 bases sitting between them. In nucleotides, the CDR3 is TGTGCCAGCAGTGAGGGGCTGCGCTATAATTCACCCCTCCACTTT. Its translation: CASSEGLRYNSPLHF.

This sequence joins TRBV7-2 and TRBJ2-5, with D maybe TRBD2 (5 bases). The CDR3 extends over 15 amino acids. Trimming removed 0 bases at V and 8 bases at J, with 16 bases between. Looked up from germline, CDR1 is SGHTA and CDR2 is FQGNSA. The CDR3 loop is CASSLAWRAGDTQYF. CDR3 DNA: TGTGCCAGCAGCTTAGCGTGGCGGGCCGGGGATACCCAGTACTTC.

The genes are TRBV5-1 and TRBJ1-1; 7 positions match TRBD1. The CDR3 has 17 residues. Germline values: CDR1 SGHRS, CDR2 YFSETQ. V was pared by 0 bases and J by 0 bases, with 8 bases of the junction left unmatched. The CDR3 here is CASSLAPGQLMNTEAFF. CDR3 nucleotide sequence: TGCGCCAGCAGCTTGGCCCCGGGACAGTTAATGAACACTGAAGCTTTCTTT. The whole variable domain, remainder taken from reference TRBV5-1 and TRBJ1-1, is KAGVTQTPRYLIKTRGQQVTLSCSPISGHRSVSWYQQTPGQGLQFLFEYFSETQRNKGNFPGRFSGRQFSNSRSEMNVSTLELGDSALYLCASSLAPGQLMNTEAFFGQGTRLTVV.

Note on this clone: This CDR3 is also generated by other DNA sequences in the sample. This chain links TRBV7-9 with TRBJ2-7; D perhaps matches TRBD1 (6 bases). CDR1 is SEHNR and CDR2 is FQNEAQ in the germline V gene (reference sequence). V lost 5 bases, J lost 11 bases, and 19 bases lay in between. The CDR3 is 13 amino acids. This chain's CDR3 is CASSRGNVAGEYF. For the CDR3, the DNA is TGTGCCAGCAGCCGTGGGAACGTGGCAGGGGAGTACTTC.

This chain uses TRBV2 with TRBJ2-7; D remains unclear. This CDR3 comprises 14 residues. Germline V lookup: CDR1 SNHLY, CDR2 FYNNEI. Trimming removed 6 bases from V and 0 bases from J, with 12 bases in between. The CDR3 protein is CASRYRRTSYEQYF. The CDR3 DNA follows: TGTGCCAGCAGATACAGACGGACCTCCTACGAGCAGTACTTC.

The chain has TRBV11-2 and TRBJ1-2; D ambiguous. Between the trimmed V and J ends, which lost 2 bases and 6 bases, there was a span of 10 bases. This CDR3 comprises 13 residues. Per germline, CDR1 SGHAT and CDR2 FQNNGV. The CDR3 reads CASSLTGVDGYTF. In DNA form, the CDR3 reads TGTGCCAGCAGCTTAACCGGTGTGGATGGCTACACCTTC.